This T cell receptor beta chain derives from a study of OX40 agonist ivuxolimab in advanced cancers. As for the study in general: From roughly 20 to 79 years was the age range, with a mean of around 56 years, and around 80% were male.

Here immunoSEQ multiplex PCR was the method, and the copy in TCRdb shows in-frame clones only, minus some. The repertoire holds some 90,000 clones, with 92% as singletons. A history of autoimmune disease or systemic immunosuppression excluded patients. In the case of this clone: Its target is not known.

Whole-study findings and limits: Those patients achieving a partial response at 0.1-3.0 mg/kg showed among the lowest clonal expansion. Antigen specificity remained undetermined for the expanded peripheral T cells.

The TCR originated in an adult with an advanced solid tumor such as melanoma, head and neck, liver or kidney cancer. Material: CD4+ or CD8+ T cells sorted from blood, obtained in a trial of the OX40 agonist ivuxolimab.

Here the CDR3 reads CASGALTSGSPSQETQYF. The CDR3 DNA is TGTGCTAGTGGTGCCCTGACTAGCGGTTCTCCCTCACAAGAGACCCAGTACTTC. The genes are TRBV12-5 and TRBJ2-5; 9 bases are a match to TRBD2. CDR3 size: 18 residues. V lost 5 bases and J lost 2; bases outside the gene matches: 15. Germline CDR1 is LGHNT and CDR2 is FRNRAP. Looking up the rest from reference TRBV12-5 and TRBJ2-5 gives the full variable domain: DARVTQTPRHKVTEMGQEVTMRCQPILGHNTVFWYRQTMMQGLELLAYFRNRAPLDDSGMPKDRFSAEMPDATLATLKIQPSEPRDSAVYFCASGALTSGSPSQETQYFGPGTRLLVL.